The next 12 T cell receptor beta chains were all read from a single sample in a study of CD8 T cells in ankylosing spondylitis. Their specific antigens are unknown. Study observations and caveats: Characteristic, it appeared, of ankylosing spondylitis blood was a TCR beta motif of eight highly homologous variants.

From the 5' RACE reads, TCRdb called clonotypes with MiXCR, one entry per CDR3 protein. The sample lists fewer than 550,000 distinct CDR3 sequences; approximately 5% were seen once. Source material: blood, either unsorted or a sorted T cell fraction (not recorded which). These receptors all stem from a male donor with ankylosing spondylitis.

The table lists this clonotype with many counts. The chain uses TRBV18 and TRBJ2-4, with D unclear. The germline V and J ends were trimmed by 0 bases and 3 bases, with 15 bases remaining between them. Germline assignment: CDR1 KGHSH and CDR2 LQKENI. The CDR3 extends over 17 amino acids. This CDR3 reads CASSPPFTLDDKNIQYF. The CDR3 DNA follows: TGTGCCAGCTCACCACCCTTCACGTTGGATGACAAAAACATTCAGTACTTC.

This clonotype has a count of ten or more. The chain joins TRBV6-5 to TRBJ2-2, with 8 nucleotides matching TRBD1. Germline trimming cut 1 base from V and 5 bases from J; bases unmatched to any gene: 6. Looked up from germline, CDR1 is MNHEY and CDR2 is SVGAGI. CDR3 size: 16 residues. CDR3 sequence reads: CASSYFSQGGTGELFF. The CDR3 DNA follows: TGTGCCAGCAGTTACTTTTCACAGGGGGGAACCGGGGAGCTGTTTTTT.

The table lists this clonotype with a few counts. The rearrangement links TRBV20-1 to TRBJ1-1, with TRBD1 as a possible D gene (5 bases). Trimming left V 5 bases short and J 0 bases short, with 16 bases between. The CDR3 is 15 residues long. Germline values: CDR1 DFQATT, CDR2 SNEGSKA (reference sequence). CDR3 region: CSAGWGKMLNTEAFF. The CDR3 region has the DNA TGCAGTGCTGGGTGGGGCAAGATGTTGAACACTGAAGCTTTCTTT.

At least ten counts were recorded for this clonotype. The chain couples TRBV12-3 or TRBV12-4 to TRBJ2-3; D is unresolved. Trimming removed 3 bases from V and 4 bases from J, with 11 bases in between. The CDR3 has 14 amino acids. CDR3 nucleotides: TGTGCCAGCAGTTTTGCCCAGCGTGCAGATACGCAGTATTTT. This sequence encodes CASSFAQRADTQYF.

This clonotype showed up many times. V usage is TRBV10-3 and J usage is TRBJ1-1, with no clear D. CDR1 and CDR2 from the germline V gene are ENHRY and SYGVKD. The V gene lost 0 bases and the J gene lost 1 base, with 9 bases spanning the gap. This CDR3 comprises 15 residues. The CDR3 DNA is TGTGCCATCAGTGAGTCGAATCGTCCGAACACTGAAGCTTTCTTT. Translated: CAISESNRPNTEAFF.

This clonotype was counted at least ten times. The genes are TRBV4-3 and TRBJ2-3; 11 bases map to TRBD2. This CDR3 comprises 17 residues. V lost 0 bases to trimming and J lost 5 bases; unmatched junction nucleotides: 7. Germline CDR1 is LGHNA and CDR2 is YSLEER. The chain's CDR3 is CASSQDLAGGLGDTQYF. The CDR3 DNA reads as TGCGCCAGCAGCCAAGATCTAGCGGGGGGCCTTGGAGATACGCAGTATTTT.

This clonotype was counted at least ten times. The chain employs TRBV2 and TRBJ2-3; no clear D gene. The CDR3 has 10 amino acids. V lost 4 bases and J lost 10, with 6 bases in between. Per the germline V gene, CDR1 is SNHLY and CDR2 is FYNNEI. CDR3 nucleotide sequence: TGTGCCAGCAGTGTACGGGCGCAGTATTTT. Translated: CASSVRAQYF.

The sample holds many counts of this clonotype. V is TRBV9 and J is TRBJ2-7; no clear D. The CDR3 is 13 residues long. In germline, CDR1 is SGDLS, CDR2 YYNGEE. The V and J ends lost 3 bases and 4 bases respectively, with 11 bases between them. The DNA for the CDR3 is TGTGCCAGCAGCGAGGGATTGTATTACGAGCAGTACTTC. Protein: CASSEGLYYEQYF.

This sequence joins TRBV4-2 and TRBJ2-4, with TRBD1 identical over 10 bases. Germline loops: CDR1 LGHNA, CDR2 YNFKEQ. This CDR3 is 19 amino acids long. With V trimmed by 4 bases and J by 1 base, 13 bases remained unmatched. The CDR3, as DNA: TGTGCCAGCAGCCCCGGGGGGACAGGGGATGGTAATGCCAAAAACATTCAGTACTTC. Amino acid sequence: CASSPGGTGDGNAKNIQYF.

This clonotype was observed many times. The chain couples TRBV4-3 to TRBJ2-1, with TRBD2 matching 8 bases. The trim removed 2 bases at V and 4 bases at J, leaving 1 base unmatched. The V gene's germline CDR1 is LGHNA and CDR2 YSLEER. The CDR3 extends over 14 amino acids. Here the CDR3 DNA reads TGCGCCAGCAGCCAACTAGCGGGTTACAATGAGCAGTTCTTC. Residues: CASSQLAGYNEQFF.

This chain links TRBV4-1 with TRBJ2-7; D remains ambiguous. Trimming shortened V by 4 bases and J by 5 bases, and 12 bases separated the two germline ends. The germline CDR1 and CDR2 sequences are MGHRA and YSYEKL. The CDR3 length is 13 residues. The CDR3 DNA reads as TGCGCCAGCAGCCCTTTGATGGTACACGAGCAGTACTTC. This sequence encodes CASSPLMVHEQYF.

This clonotype was seen repeatedly, ten times or more. The CDR3 reads CASSLTLAGGHEQFF. DNA of the CDR3: TGCGCCAGCAGCTTGACACTAGCGGGAGGTCATGAGCAGTTCTTC. The chain is built from TRBV5-1 and TRBJ2-1; TRBD2 agrees at 12 bases. Germline V CDR1 and CDR2: SGHRS, YFSETQ. The CDR3 consists of 15 residues. The ends lost 1 base at V and 8 bases at J; junction bases unmatched: 4.